The clone carrying this T cell receptor (beta chain) has at least ten counts. J was trimmed by 4 bases and V by 4 bases; bases with no gene match: 11. The length of the CDR3 is 16 residues. Germline loops: CDR1 SEHNR, CDR2 FQNEAQ (reference sequence). The source of the sample is a study of blood T cells in healthy people across ages. Combining a sample-barcoded 5' primer with a J-beta primer mix, a second PCR ran for about 7 to 12 cycles. TCRdb re-called the 5' RACE reads with MiXCR, one entry per CDR3 protein. Of approximately 730,000 distinct CDR3 sequences in the sample, about 55% are singletons; the top ten hold roughly 40%.

The V gene is TRBV7-9, the J gene TRBJ2-3; TRBD1 matches 7 bases. The receptor's source is a man older than 75 in good health. Material: blood. CDR3 sequence: CASSYNRGSLADTQYF. The CDR3 DNA reads TGTGCCAGCAGCTACAACAGGGGTTCCCTAGCAGATACGCAGTATTTT. Using reference TRBV7-9 and TRBJ2-3 for the parts outside the CDR3, the full variable domain is DTGVSQNPRHKITKRGQNVTFRCDPISEHNRLYWYRQTLGQGPEFLTYFQNEAQLEKSRLLSDRFSAERPKGSFSTLEIQRTEQGDSAMYLCASSYNRGSLADTQYFGPGTRLTVL.